The clone carrying this T cell receptor (beta chain) came up once. They ran version v3.0 of the immunoSEQ assay at survey level. TCRdb's copy holds only in-frame clones and misses some; the assay was immunoSEQ multiplex PCR. The sample includes roughly 29,000 clones, approximately 95% of them seen just once. The entry originates in a study of long-term antiretroviral therapy in people with HIV. The length of the CDR3 is 13 residues. V was pared by 6 bases and J by 3 bases, with 5 bases of the junction left unmatched. Germline V gives CDR1 SEHNR, CDR2 FQNEAQ (reference sequence). This clonotype was obtained from a man in his fifties or sixties with HIV. The sequencing here drew on unsorted PBMCs, taken 5.3 years after starting antiretroviral therapy. V gene TRBV7-9 combines with J gene TRBJ2-7; 7 nucleotides align to TRBD1. The CDR3 sequence is CASRARDSYEQYF. CDR3 nucleotides: TGTGCCAGCAGGGCCCGGGACAGCTACGAGCAGTACTTC.